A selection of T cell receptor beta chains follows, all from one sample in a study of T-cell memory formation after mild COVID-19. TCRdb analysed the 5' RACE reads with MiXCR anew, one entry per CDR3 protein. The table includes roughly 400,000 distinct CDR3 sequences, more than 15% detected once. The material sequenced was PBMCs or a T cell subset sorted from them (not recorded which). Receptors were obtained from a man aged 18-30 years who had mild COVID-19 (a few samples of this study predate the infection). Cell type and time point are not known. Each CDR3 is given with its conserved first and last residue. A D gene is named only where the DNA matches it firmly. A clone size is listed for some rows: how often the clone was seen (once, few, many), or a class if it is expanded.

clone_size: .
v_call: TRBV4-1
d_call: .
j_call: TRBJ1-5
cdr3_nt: TGCGCCAGCAGCCAAGACAGGGGCAGCAATCAGCCCCAGCATTTT
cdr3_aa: CASSQDRGSNQPQHF

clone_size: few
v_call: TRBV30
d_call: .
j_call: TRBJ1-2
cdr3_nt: TGTGCCTGGCTTGACTATGGCTACACCTTC
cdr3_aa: CAWLDYGYTF

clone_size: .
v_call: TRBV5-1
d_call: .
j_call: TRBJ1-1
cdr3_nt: TGCGCCAGCAGCTTGAGTACAGGTACGAACACTGAAGCTTTCTTT
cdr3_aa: CASSLSTGTNTEAFF

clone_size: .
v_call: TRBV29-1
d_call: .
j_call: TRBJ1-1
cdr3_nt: TGCAGCGTTGAAGATTACGGCAAGAAAGCTTTCTTT
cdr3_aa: CSVEDYGKKAFF

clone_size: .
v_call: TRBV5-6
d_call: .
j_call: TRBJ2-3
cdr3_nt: TGTGCCAGCAGCAGCCCGGGACGCCGGGATGATACGCAGTATTTT
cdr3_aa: CASSSPGRRDDTQYF

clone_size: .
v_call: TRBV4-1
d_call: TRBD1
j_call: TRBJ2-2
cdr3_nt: TGCGCCAGCCGGCTCGACCAGGGGGTGTCCACCGGGGAGCTGTTTTTT
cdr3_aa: CASRLDQGVSTGELFF

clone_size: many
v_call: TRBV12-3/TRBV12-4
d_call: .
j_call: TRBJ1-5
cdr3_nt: TGTGCCAGCAGTTTGGGTCAGCCCCAGCATTTT
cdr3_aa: CASSLGQPQHF

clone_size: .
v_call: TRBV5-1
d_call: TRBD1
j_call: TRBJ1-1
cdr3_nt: TGCGCCAGCAGCTCTGGACAGGCAACTGAAGCTTTCTTT
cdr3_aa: CASSSGQATEAFF

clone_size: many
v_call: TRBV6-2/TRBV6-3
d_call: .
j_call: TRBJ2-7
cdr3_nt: TGTGCCAGCAGACACCTAGGGGACCTTAACTACGAGCAGTACTTC
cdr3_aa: CASRHLGDLNYEQYF

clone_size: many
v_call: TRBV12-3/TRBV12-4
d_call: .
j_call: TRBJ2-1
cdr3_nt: TGTGCCAGCAGTTTTTCGCGGAATGAGCAGTTCTTC
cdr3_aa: CASSFSRNEQFF

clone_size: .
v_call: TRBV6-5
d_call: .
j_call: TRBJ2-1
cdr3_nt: TGTGCCAGCGGGTCGTACAATGAGCAGTTCTTC
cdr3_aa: CASGSYNEQFF

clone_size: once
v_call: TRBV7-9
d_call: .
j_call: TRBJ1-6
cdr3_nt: TGTGCCAGCAGCTTAGCGGGCAGGGATTCACCCCTCCACTTT
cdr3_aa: CASSLAGRDSPLHF

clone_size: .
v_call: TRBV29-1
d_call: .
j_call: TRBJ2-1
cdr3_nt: TGCAGCGTTGTAGCCAATGAGCAGTTCTTC
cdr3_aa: CSVVANEQFF

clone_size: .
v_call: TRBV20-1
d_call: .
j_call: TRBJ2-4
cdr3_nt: TGCAGTGCTAGGCACACTTATGGGTCCATTCAGTACTTC
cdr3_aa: CSARHTYGSIQYF

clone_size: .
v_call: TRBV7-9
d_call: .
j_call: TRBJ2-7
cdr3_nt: TGTGCCAGCAGCCCCCTAGGCTTGAGGGGAGGATTCGAGCAGTACTTC
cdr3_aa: CASSPLGLRGGFEQYF

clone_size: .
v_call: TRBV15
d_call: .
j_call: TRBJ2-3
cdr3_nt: TGTGCCACCAGCAGAGATCTCGGGCGCACAGATACGCAGTATTTT
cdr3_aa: CATSRDLGRTDTQYF

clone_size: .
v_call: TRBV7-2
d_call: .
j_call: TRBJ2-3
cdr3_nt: TGTGCCAGCAGCTTAGTTTATACACCAGATACGCAGTATTTT
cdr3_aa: CASSLVYTPDTQYF

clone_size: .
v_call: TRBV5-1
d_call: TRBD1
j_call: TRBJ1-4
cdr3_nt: TGCGCCAGCAGCTTTGGGACAGGGTTGATTGGAAATGAAAAACTGTTTTTT
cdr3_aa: CASSFGTGLIGNEKLFF